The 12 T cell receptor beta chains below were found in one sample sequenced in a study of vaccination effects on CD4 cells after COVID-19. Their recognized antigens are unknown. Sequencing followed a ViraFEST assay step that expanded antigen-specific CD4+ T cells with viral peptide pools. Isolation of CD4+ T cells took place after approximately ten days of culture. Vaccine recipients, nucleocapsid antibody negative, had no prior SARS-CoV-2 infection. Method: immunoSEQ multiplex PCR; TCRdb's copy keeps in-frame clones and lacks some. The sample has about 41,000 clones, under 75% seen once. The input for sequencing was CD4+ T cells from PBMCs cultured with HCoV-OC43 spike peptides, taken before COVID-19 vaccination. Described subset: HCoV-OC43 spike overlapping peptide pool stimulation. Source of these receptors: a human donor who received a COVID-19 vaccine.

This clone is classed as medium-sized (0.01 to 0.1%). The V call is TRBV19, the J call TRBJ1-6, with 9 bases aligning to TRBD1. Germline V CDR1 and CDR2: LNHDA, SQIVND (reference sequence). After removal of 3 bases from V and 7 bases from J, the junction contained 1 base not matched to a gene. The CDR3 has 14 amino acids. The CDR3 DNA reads TGTGCCAGTAGTATTGGGACAGGGAATTCACCCCTCCACTTT. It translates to CASSIGTGNSPLHF.

The DNA for the CDR3 is TGTGCCAGCAGTTACCGGGGGCCCCCAGATACGCAGTATTTT. Translation gives CASSYRGPPDTQYF. The chain has TRBV6-5 and TRBJ2-3, with D perhaps TRBD1 or TRBD2 (6 bases each). This CDR3 contains 14 residues. Trimming took off 2 bases at V and 4 bases at J, with 10 bases between the two ends. Germline V gives CDR1 MNHEY, CDR2 SVGAGI.

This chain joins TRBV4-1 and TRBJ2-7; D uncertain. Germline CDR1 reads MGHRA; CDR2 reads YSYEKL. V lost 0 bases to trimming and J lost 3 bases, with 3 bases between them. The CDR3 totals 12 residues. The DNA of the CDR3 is TGCGCCAGCAGCCAAGACCTCTACGAGCAGTACTTC. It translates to CASSQDLYEQYF.

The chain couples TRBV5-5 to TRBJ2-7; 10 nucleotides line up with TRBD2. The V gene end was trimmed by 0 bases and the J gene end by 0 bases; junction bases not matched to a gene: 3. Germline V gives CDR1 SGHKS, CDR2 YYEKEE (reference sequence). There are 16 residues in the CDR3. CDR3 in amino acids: CASSLDGTSVSYEQYF. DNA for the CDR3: TGTGCCAGCAGCTTGGATGGGACTAGCGTCTCCTACGAGCAGTACTTC.

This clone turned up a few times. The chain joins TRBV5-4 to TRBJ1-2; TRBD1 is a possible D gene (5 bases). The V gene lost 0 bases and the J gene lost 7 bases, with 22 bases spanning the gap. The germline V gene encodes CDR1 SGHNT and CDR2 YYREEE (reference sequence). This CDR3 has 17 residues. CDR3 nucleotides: TGTGCCAGCAGCTTGGAGGGACTGATGGGAGGGGCGTTTGGCTACACCTTC. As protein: CASSLEGLMGGAFGYTF.

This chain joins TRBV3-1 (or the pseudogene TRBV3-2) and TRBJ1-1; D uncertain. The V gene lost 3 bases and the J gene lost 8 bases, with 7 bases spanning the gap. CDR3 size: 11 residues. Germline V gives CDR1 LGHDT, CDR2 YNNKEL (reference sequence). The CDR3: CASSHRGEAFF. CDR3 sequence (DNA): TGTGCCAGCAGCCACCGCGGGGAAGCTTTCTTT.

CDR3 amino acids: CASSQTGGHYGYTF. The CDR3 DNA follows: TGTGCCAGCAGCCAGACAGGGGGCCACTATGGCTACACCTTC. This rearrangement joins TRBV3-1 (or the pseudogene TRBV3-2) to TRBJ1-2; 10 positions match TRBD1. The V segment lost 3 bases and the J segment 3 bases; nucleotides outside the gene matches: 1. CDR1 is LGHDT, CDR2 YNNKEL, per germline (reference sequence). The CDR3 extends over 14 amino acids.

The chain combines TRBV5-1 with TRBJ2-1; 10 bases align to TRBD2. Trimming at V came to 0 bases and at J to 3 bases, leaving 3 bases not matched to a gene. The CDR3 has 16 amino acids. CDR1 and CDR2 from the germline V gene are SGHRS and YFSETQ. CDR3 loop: CASSLEPSGGYNEQFF. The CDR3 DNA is TGCGCCAGCAGCTTGGAACCTAGCGGGGGCTACAATGAGCAGTTCTTC.

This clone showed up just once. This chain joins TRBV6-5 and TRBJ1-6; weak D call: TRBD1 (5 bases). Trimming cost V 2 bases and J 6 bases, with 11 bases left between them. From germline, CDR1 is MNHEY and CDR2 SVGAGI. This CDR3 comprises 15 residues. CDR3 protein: CASSYQGVGNSPLHF. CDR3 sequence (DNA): TGTGCCAGCAGTTACCAGGGAGTGGGTAATTCACCCCTCCACTTT.

In DNA form, the CDR3 reads TGCAGCGTAGGGACAGGGCAAAGGGGAGAGACCCAGTACTTC. This codes for CSVGTGQRGETQYF. V gene TRBV29-1 combines with J gene TRBJ2-5; TRBD1 matches 9 bases. The germline V gene encodes CDR1 SQVTM and CDR2 ANQGSEA. The CDR3 is 14 amino acids. After removal of 6 bases from V and 4 bases from J, the junction contained 9 bases not matched to a gene.

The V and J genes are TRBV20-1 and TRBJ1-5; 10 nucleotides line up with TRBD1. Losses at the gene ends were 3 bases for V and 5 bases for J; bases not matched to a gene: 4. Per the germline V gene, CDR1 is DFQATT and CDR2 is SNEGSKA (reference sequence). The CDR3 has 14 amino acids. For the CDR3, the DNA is TGCAGTGCTAGTCCGACAGGGGGCGATCAGCCCCAGCATTTT. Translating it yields CSASPTGGDQPQHF.

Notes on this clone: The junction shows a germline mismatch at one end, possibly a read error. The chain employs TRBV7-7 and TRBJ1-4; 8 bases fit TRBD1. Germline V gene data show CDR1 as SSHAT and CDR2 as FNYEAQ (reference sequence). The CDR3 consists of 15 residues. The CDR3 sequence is CASSTGGGTGEKLFF. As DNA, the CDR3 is TGTGCTAGCAGCACCGGGGGGGGGACAGGTGAAAAACTGTTTTTT.